This passage covers 32 T cell receptor beta chains from one sample sequenced in a study of T cell responses to AZD1222 COVID-19 vaccine. Using immunoSEQ multiplex PCR, the repertoire was profiled, and TCRdb retains in-frame clones only, with some absent. The sample has over 150,000 clones, about 87% seen once. Sequencing used peripheral blood, obtained on day 0 of AZD1222 vaccination. These receptors were collected from an adult in good health.

This clone showed up just once. The V gene is TRBV7-2, the J gene TRBJ1-2; no clear D. Deletions cut 4 bases from V and 7 bases from J, with 19 bases between. In germline, CDR1 is SGHTA, CDR2 FQGNSA. The CDR3 runs 15 residues. This CDR3 reads CASSSGPGSLLGYTF. CDR3 sequence (DNA): TGTGCCAGCAGCTCGGGTCCAGGATCCCTTCTTGGCTACACCTTC.

The chain recombines TRBV6-4 with TRBJ1-2, with D tentatively TRBD1 (5 bases). CDR1 MRHNA and CDR2 SNTAGT come from the germline V gene. Trimming shortened V by 5 bases and J by 4 bases, and 17 bases separated the two germline ends. This CDR3 is 15 amino acids long. In nucleotides, the CDR3 is TGTGCCAGCAGTCCCACAGAGGGGCCCAGCTATGGCTACACCTTC. Protein sequence: CASSPTEGPSYGYTF.

CDR3 nucleotide sequence: TGCGCCAGCAGCCTCCTTCAGGGGAGGGAGCAGTACTTC. It yields the protein CASSLLQGREQYF. The V call is TRBV4-3, the J call TRBJ2-7; D possibly uses TRBD1 or TRBD2 (6 bases each). Germline loops: CDR1 LGHNA, CDR2 YSLEER. V shed 4 bases and J shed 7 bases, with 14 bases lying between them. CDR3 length: 13 amino acids.

The V call is TRBV29-1, the J call TRBJ1-4; D gene ambiguous. The germline V and J ends were trimmed by 4 bases and 4 bases, with 7 bases remaining between them. The CDR3 is made up of 12 amino acids. The V gene's germline CDR1 is SQVTM and CDR2 ANQGSEA. The CDR3 nucleotides read TGCAGCGTTGTAACCTTTAATGAAAAACTGTTTTTT. Amino acid sequence: CSVVTFNEKLFF.

Here the CDR3 DNA reads TGTGCCAGCAAAGGGGCCTCCTACGAGCAGTACTTC. Its protein is CASKGASYEQYF. The rearrangement links TRBV27 to TRBJ2-7, with D perhaps matching TRBD1 (5 bases). Trimming took off 7 bases at V and 0 bases at J, with 7 bases between the two ends. From germline, CDR1 is MNHEY and CDR2 SMNVEV (reference sequence). This CDR3 contains 12 residues.

The genes are TRBV5-1 and TRBJ2-1; 7 bases are shared with TRBD2. V lost 4 bases, J lost 9 bases, and 10 bases stayed unmatched. The CDR3 length is 14 residues. Germline loops: CDR1 SGHRS, CDR2 YFSETQ. The CDR3: CASSRDPAGSEQFF. The CDR3 nucleotides read TGCGCCAGCAGCAGAGATCCAGCGGGGTCTGAGCAGTTCTTC.

The rearrangement uses TRBV25-1 and TRBJ2-5; no clear D gene. The ends were cut back, 3 bases at V and 2 bases at J, with 13 bases in the middle. This CDR3 is built from 15 residues. Germline CDR1 MGHDK, CDR2 SYGVNS. CDR3 sequence: CASSDSPPAQETQYF. DNA for the CDR3: TGTGCCAGCAGTGATTCCCCACCCGCTCAAGAGACCCAGTACTTC.

This clone was seen only once. The chain is built from TRBV3-1 (or the pseudogene TRBV3-2) and TRBJ1-1, with a possible D match to TRBD1 (5 bases). The V end was cut by 2 bases, the J end by 5 bases, with 9 bases between. CDR3 length: 13 residues. Germline CDR1 and CDR2: LGHDT and YNNKEL (reference sequence). CDR3 sequence: CASSQPRVTEAFF. The CDR3 nucleotides read TGTGCCAGCAGCCAACCCAGGGTTACTGAAGCTTTCTTT.

V gene TRBV6-2 or TRBV6-3 combines with J gene TRBJ2-4; perhaps TRBD1 as D (5 bases). CDR3 length: 14 amino acids. V was cut by 4 bases and J by 8 bases, with 15 bases left in between. CDR1 and CDR2 from the germline V gene are MNHEY and SVGEGT. The CDR3 DNA reads as TGTGCCAGCAGTTCAGGGTCCCAGTCTTACATTCAGTACTTC. Its translation is CASSSGSQSYIQYF.

V is TRBV6-5 and J is TRBJ1-4; 11 bases are shared with TRBD1. In germline, CDR1 is MNHEY, CDR2 SVGAGI. The CDR3 loop spans 13 amino acids. J lost 8 bases, V lost 6 bases, and 2 bases had no gene match. CDR3 DNA sequence: TGTGCCAGCAGGGGACAGGGGGAGGAAAAACTGTTTTTT. Its protein is CASRGQGEEKLFF.

CDR3 in amino acids: CASSYDEGHEQYF. In nucleotides, the CDR3 is TGTGCCAGCAGTTACGATGAGGGCCACGAGCAGTACTTC. The V gene is TRBV6-5, the J gene TRBJ2-7; D may be TRBD2 (5 bases). V gave up 2 bases and J gave up 5 bases, with 10 bases separating them. This CDR3 has 13 amino acids. In germline, CDR1 is MNHEY, CDR2 SVGAGI.

The rearrangement joins TRBV18 to TRBJ1-3; D not resolved. The V gene lost 5 bases and the J gene lost 2 bases, with 16 bases spanning the gap. Germline assignment: CDR1 KGHSH and CDR2 LQKENI. The CDR3 runs to 16 residues. The CDR3 loop reads CASSSSRGKTGNTIYF. The CDR3 DNA reads TGTGCCAGCTCATCGAGCCGCGGTAAAACTGGAAACACCATATATTTT.

The CDR3 reads CSVGQNTNTEAFF. The CDR3 bases are TGCAGCGTGGGACAGAATACGAACACTGAAGCTTTCTTT. V and J are TRBV29-1 and TRBJ1-1; TRBD1 aligns across 7 bases. Looked up from germline, CDR1 is SQVTM and CDR2 is ANQGSEA. CDR3 size: 13 residues. The J segment lost 1 base and the V segment lost 6 bases, leaving 5 bases of the junction unmatched. Complete variable domain (other parts from reference TRBV29-1 and TRBJ1-1): SAVISQKPSRDICQRGTSLTIQCQVDSQVTMMFWYRQQPGQSLTLIATANQGSEATYESGFVIDKFPISRPNLTFSTLTVSNMSPEDSSIYLCSVGQNTNTEAFFGQGTRLTVV.

This clone showed up just once. V gene TRBV7-9 combines with J gene TRBJ2-7, with 7 bases identical to TRBD2. The CDR3 is made up of 15 amino acids. Germline V gene sequence: CDR1 SEHNR, CDR2 FQNEAQ (reference sequence). V shed 2 bases, J shed 3 bases, and the junction held 7 bases outside the gene matches. CDR3 coding DNA: TGTGCCAGCAGCTTATTAGCAGCGGGGCGCTACGAGCAGTACTTC. Translating it yields CASSLLAAGRYEQYF.

The genes are TRBV9 and TRBJ2-3; 10 bases are a match to TRBD2. Germline V CDR1 and CDR2: SGDLS, YYNGEE. With 0 bases clipped from V and 5 bases from J, the junction kept 6 bases outside the gene matches. The CDR3 runs 16 residues. The CDR3 is CASSVETAGGRDTQYF. CDR3 nucleotides: TGTGCCAGCAGCGTAGAAACAGCGGGGGGGCGAGATACGCAGTATTTT.

The CDR3 nucleotides are TGCAGCGTTGATTCTAGGGTCGGGGGCTACACCTTC. Translated: CSVDSRVGGYTF. The chain combines TRBV29-1 with TRBJ1-2; D ambiguous. The germline V gene has CDR1 SQVTM and CDR2 ANQGSEA. V lost 3 bases and J lost 8, with 13 bases in between. The CDR3 runs 12 residues.

This clone occurred once. The rearrangement uses TRBV11-3 and TRBJ2-1; 8 nucleotides line up with TRBD2. The CDR3 consists of 15 residues. With V trimmed by 4 bases and J by 2 bases, 4 bases remained unmatched. Germline V CDR1 and CDR2: SGHNT, YENEEA. The CDR3 loop is CASSSQAGAYNEQFF. As DNA, the CDR3 is TGTGCCAGCAGCTCCCAAGCGGGGGCCTACAATGAGCAGTTCTTC. Complete variable domain (other parts from reference TRBV11-3 and TRBJ2-1): EAGVVQSPRYKIIEKKQPVAFWCNPISGHNTLYWYLQNLGQGPELLIRYENEEAVDDSQLPKDRFSAERLKGVDSTLKIQPAELGDSAVYLCASSSQAGAYNEQFFGPGTRLTVL.

This clone was seen just once. This chain uses TRBV5-8 with TRBJ2-1; 11 nucleotides agree with TRBD2. The J segment lost 8 bases and the V segment lost 6 bases, leaving 13 bases of the junction unmatched. This CDR3 is 16 amino acids long. CDR1 SGHTS and CDR2 YDEGEE come from the germline V gene. The CDR3 DNA reads as TGTGCCAGCACTCGGGGGACTAGCGGTTCCCCGGATGAGCAGTTCTTC. Translated, it gives CASTRGTSGSPDEQFF.

The V call is TRBV5-1, the J call TRBJ2-2, with D hard to call. Per germline, CDR1 SGHRS and CDR2 YFSETQ. The CDR3 runs to 16 residues. V shed 0 bases and J shed 1 base, with 10 bases lying between them. CDR3 amino acids: CASSLGPLQNTGELFF. DNA for the CDR3: TGCGCCAGCAGCTTGGGTCCCCTACAGAACACCGGGGAGCTGTTTTTT.

This sequence joins TRBV7-2 and TRBJ1-2, with D possibly TRBD1 on 6 matching bases. The CDR3 has 15 amino acids. Germline CDR1 is SGHTA and CDR2 is FQGNSA. Trimming took 5 bases from V and 8 from J, leaving 21 bases between them. The CDR3, as DNA: TGTGCCAGCAGCCCGCAAAGGGGGGCCGGGGGCGGCTACACCTTC. This encodes CASSPQRGAGGGYTF.

The chain is built from TRBV6-5 and TRBJ1-1; weak D call: TRBD1 (5 bases). The CDR3 spans 14 residues. The germline V gene encodes CDR1 MNHEY and CDR2 SVGAGI. V was clipped by 7 bases and J by 6 bases, with 18 bases between them. CDR3 sequence: CASTQGVGQPEAFF. The CDR3 DNA is TGTGCCAGCACCCAAGGGGTGGGTCAGCCTGAAGCTTTCTTT.

This clone was observed a single time. The chain joins TRBV12-5 to TRBJ2-7, with D tentatively TRBD1 (5 bases). CDR1 and CDR2 (germline): LGHNT, FRNRAP. CDR3 length equals 13 residues. The V gene lost 0 bases and the J gene lost 6 bases, with 9 bases spanning the gap. CDR3 sequence reads: CASGLVQRGEQYF. The CDR3 DNA reads TGTGCTAGTGGTTTGGTACAAAGGGGCGAGCAGTACTTC.

V usage is TRBV3-1 (or the pseudogene TRBV3-2) and J usage is TRBJ1-6, with D hard to call. The CDR3 loop spans 14 amino acids. Germline loops: CDR1 LGHDT, CDR2 YNNKEL (reference sequence). Trimming shortened V by 4 bases and J by 9 bases, and 13 bases separated the two germline ends. CDR3 protein: CASSLRGPGSPLHF. Written as DNA, the CDR3 is TGTGCCAGCAGCCTCCGAGGGCCTGGTTCACCCCTCCACTTT.

The chain has TRBV6-2 or TRBV6-3 and TRBJ2-7; 7 bases line up with TRBD2. This CDR3 is 13 amino acids long. V lost 6 bases and J lost 2; bases outside the gene matches: 4. Germline V gene data show CDR1 as MNHEY and CDR2 as SVGEGT. The CDR3 is CASRPSGTYEQYF. The CDR3 DNA follows: TGTGCCAGCAGACCTAGCGGCACCTACGAGCAGTACTTC.

The chain combines TRBV5-1 with TRBJ2-5; D may match TRBD1 or TRBD2 (5 bases each). Germline V gene lookup returns CDR1 SGHRS and CDR2 YFSETQ. V lost 4 bases and J 4 bases, leaving 11 bases between the germline ends. This CDR3 has 13 amino acids. As DNA, the CDR3 is TGCGCCAGCAGCCCAGGGACGGGAGAGACCCAGTACTTC. Protein: CASSPGTGETQYF.

The rearrangement links TRBV4-3 to TRBJ1-2; no clear D. Between the trimmed V and J ends, which lost 3 bases and 0 bases, there was a span of 11 bases. The CDR3 contains 15 residues. Germline lookup yields CDR1 LGHNA and CDR2 YSLEER. Here the CDR3 DNA reads TGCGCCAGCAGCCACCGATTTGGGGCTAACTATGGCTACACCTTC. Translating it yields CASSHRFGANYGYTF.

V is TRBV7-9 and J is TRBJ2-7; no definite D call. The CDR3 contains 12 residues. Per the germline V gene, CDR1 is SEHNR and CDR2 is FQNEAQ (reference sequence). V lost 2 bases, J lost 3 bases, and 5 bases lay in between. The CDR3 nucleotides are TGTGCCAGCAGCTTATGGAACTACGAGCAGTACTTC. It specifies CASSLWNYEQYF.

This sequence joins TRBV7-9 and TRBJ2-7, with D possibly being TRBD1 (5 bases). Germline loops: CDR1 SEHNR, CDR2 FQNEAQ (reference sequence). V dropped 5 bases and J dropped 0 bases, with 11 bases sitting between them. The CDR3 contains 14 residues. The CDR3 protein is CASSQGFFSYEQYF. The CDR3 DNA sequence: TGTGCCAGCAGCCAGGGATTCTTCTCCTACGAGCAGTACTTC.

The chain has TRBV28 and TRBJ1-2; the D gene is possibly TRBD1 (5 bases). CDR3 length: 14 amino acids. V was pared by 5 bases and J by 1 base, with 11 bases between. The germline V gene encodes CDR1 MDHEN and CDR2 SYDVKM. CDR3 DNA sequence: TGTGCCAGCAGTACCCCCCAGGGTAACTATGGCTACACCTTC. It yields the protein CASSTPQGNYGYTF.

Only one count was recorded for this clone. The CDR3 is CASREGSANYGYTF. CDR3 nucleotide sequence: TGCGCCAGCAGGGAAGGGAGTGCTAACTATGGCTACACCTTC. The chain carries TRBV5-1 and TRBJ1-2, with D unclear. The germline V and J ends were trimmed by 5 bases and 0 bases, with 11 bases remaining between them. This CDR3 is 14 amino acids long. CDR1 SGHRS and CDR2 YFSETQ come from the germline V gene.

The rearrangement joins TRBV19 to TRBJ2-7; TRBD2 aligns across 12 bases. V lost 6 bases to trimming and J lost 5 bases; unmatched junction nucleotides: 8. In germline, CDR1 is LNHDA, CDR2 SQIVND (reference sequence). The CDR3 loop spans 15 amino acids. The CDR3, as DNA: TGTGCCAGTAGCCTCACTAGCGGGGGGTTCCACGAGCAGTACTTC. Translating gives CASSLTSGGFHEQYF.

This clone was detected only once. The chain combines TRBV28 with TRBJ2-5, with 11 bases aligning to TRBD2. The CDR3 totals 18 residues. The V gene's germline CDR1 is MDHEN and CDR2 SYDVKM. V shed 3 bases and J 3 bases; nucleotides not matched to a gene: 12. The CDR3 sequence is CASSLGLVAGGNKETQYF. CDR3 DNA: TGTGCCAGCAGTTTGGGCCTGGTAGCGGGGGGGAACAAAGAGACCCAGTACTTC. Using reference TRBV28 and TRBJ2-5 for the parts outside the CDR3, the full variable domain is DVKVTQSSRYLVKRTGEKVFLECVQDMDHENMFWYRQDPGLGLRLIYFSYDVKMKEKGDIPEGYSVSREKKERFSLILESASTNQTSMYLCASSLGLVAGGNKETQYFGPGTRLLVL.